The following is a TCR beta chain sequence with its context. Antigen: not known. This sample is drawn from a study of CD8+ T cells in alopecia areata. Overall study context: Patients in the treated group were given tofacitinib by mouth, 5 to 10 mg twice a day. It was 6 to 18 months of tofacitinib, and then there were 6 months off drug. Study-wide points: Sequencing of scalp samples also captures resident alphabeta T cells of normal skin.

Alopecia areata patients provided lesional scalp punch biopsies and peripheral blood. This CDR3 contains 12 residues. Germline-derived CDR1 and CDR2 are SNHLY and FYNNEI. Trimming cost V 10 bases and J 3 bases; bases outside gene matches: 4. Following RNA extraction, reverse transcription yielded cDNA that acted as the sequencing template. Assay used: immunoSEQ multiplex PCR; TCRdb lists only in-frame clones, some missing. The table includes about 180,000 clones, roughly 65% detected once. The starting material was CD4+ T cells sorted from blood, obtained at week 0. This clonotype was sampled from a human donor with alopecia areata. V and J are TRBV2 and TRBJ2-5; TRBD2 agrees at 8 bases. Here the CDR3 reads CATRGGKETQYF. Here the CDR3 DNA reads TGTGCCACTCGGGGGGGCAAAGAGACCCAGTACTTC. Drawing the rest from reference TRBV2 and TRBJ2-5, the complete variable domain is EPEVTQTPSHQVTQMGQEVILRCVPISNHLYFYWYRQILGQKVEFLVSFYNNEISEKSEIFDDQFSVERPDGSNFTLKIRSTKLEDSAMYFCATRGGKETQYFGPGTRLLVL.